This TCR beta chain was sequenced for a study of T cell clonotyping in hematopoietic cell transplantation (dated by TCRdb to about 2021). About the study as a whole: In the study, 135 blood samples were gathered from over 30 consecutive transplant recipients and their related donors. Patients were recruited between 2015 and early 2017 and followed until September 2020 or death.

The immunoSEQ assay, a bias-controlled multiplex PCR using V- and J-specific primers, was used to amplify TCR beta CDR3 regions from genomic DNA. A proprietary barcode and Illumina adapter sequences were added to the CDR3 amplicons in a second PCR step. CDR3 libraries were sequenced on an Illumina MiSeq instrument. The authors' analysis ran thus. Export and quality control were performed with immunoSEQ Analyzer 3.0, and downstream analyses were performed with R Bioconductor and Immunarch. Only productive rearrangements within the normalized downsampled data set were used in the calculation of repertoire metrics. In the normalized cohort, clonotypes with more than 5 templates were defined as pathologically expanded. The Inverse Simpson Index was used to measure repertoire diversity. To capture all clonotypes, the CMV-specificity analyses were run on the non-normalized data set. Imported from immuneACCESS, the table was reduced by TCRdb to in-frame sequences with V and J called. These copies leave out some clones; in studies compared against another copy, an unresolved V gene accounts for under half, and the cause of the remainder is not known. V and J calls and clone size come straight from that table; D and trimming were deduced from the DNA. The table for this sample lists some 30,000 clones; 92% of them were counted only once. The top ten hold 9.5% to 12% of the sample.

On this clone: No cognate antigen has been identified for it. Per-base qualities were not stored, and no clone one base away is much larger.

The study at large found these results: Broader posttransplant TCR repertoire diversity was predicted by donor and pretransplant recipient Inverse Simpson Index values. Recipient TCR diversity fell after transplant, with pathologically expanded clonotypes rising progressively from day 30 to day 180. Overlap with donor repertoires was found for only a small fraction of recipient repertoires, with over 97% found to appear de novo at the given depth. Sample size was limited, and cells were not sorted, so CD4 and CD8 repertoire contributions could not be separated.

The sample's time point label is to be understood as: 100 days after allo-HCT. Blood from recipients was drawn about 28 days before transplant and again at days 30, 100 and 180 after transplant. Using Nuclei Lysis Solution, genomic DNA was extracted from unfractionated peripheral blood mononuclear cells that were either fresh or cryopreserved. The CDR3 holds 15 amino acids from the cysteine to the phenylalanine. Only CDR3 DNA remains: 45 bases, in frame from the first base. Trimmed from V: 6 bases; trimmed from J: 1 base; junction bases lacking a gene match: 7. Sequences SGHRS (CDR1) and YFSETQ (CDR2) are obtained from the germline V gene.

The origin of this receptor is a female patient aged 50-59 years who had an allogeneic stem cell transplant from a related donor, so the T cells may come from the graft donor. Some clones in this sample may be carry-over from other donors' samples. The sequence is built from TRBV5-1 and TRBJ2-1, with 7 bases in between that match TRBD1. Sequencing was performed on PBMCs, taken 100 days after allogeneic stem cell transplant. The sequenced DNA: TGCGCCAGCACCCAGACAGGGTTTTCCTACAATGAGCAGTTCTTC. Its protein reads: CASTQTGFSYNEQFF.